The TCR beta chain under discussion was sequenced for a study of blood T cell repertoires in COVID-19. Study at large: Both acute and convalescent COVID-19 samples were obtained from the United States, Italy and Spain. The analysed material was cDNA or gDNA that came from T cells, B-cell-depleted T cells, or PBMCs.

This CDR3 spans 12 amino acids. Trimming pared 5 bases from V and 10 bases from J, leaving 15 bases between. Germline CDR1 GTSNPN, CDR2 SVGIG (reference sequence). Authors' data handling: Estimation of nucleated cell counts was performed using reference gene primer amplification. Generated by immunoSEQ multiplex PCR, the TCRdb table keeps only in-frame clones and is missing some. V and J calls and clone size are copied from that table; D and trimming were computed from the DNA. The sample comprises roughly 260,000 clones, 85% to 90% of which are singletons, and around 3.5% rests with the top ten. The sequence came from a woman aged 40 to 50 with acute or convalescent COVID-19. Specimen: peripheral blood. This chain uses TRBV30 with TRBJ1-5, with D unresolved. CDR3 coding DNA: TGTGCCTGGGGTACCGGTATAGTACCCCAGCATTTT. Protein sequence: CAWGTGIVPQHF.